The present TCR beta chain was sequenced within a study of blood T cells in healthy people across ages. About the study: Capture via template switching afforded approximately one barcoded beta molecule per two T cells. Study-wide points: Per-million-T-cell TCR beta diversity fell roughly linearly with age.

Germline values: CDR1 GTSNPN, CDR2 SVGIG (reference sequence). The J segment lost 4 bases and the V segment lost 3 bases, leaving 7 bases of the junction unmatched. The CDR3 length is 15 residues. With a J-beta primer mix and a sample-barcoded 5' primer, a second PCR ran about 7 to 12 cycles. In TCRdb, the 5' RACE reads were re-called with MiXCR into one record per CDR3 protein. This sample yields some 850,000 distinct CDR3 sequences, of which around a quarter are seen a single time; around 3% belongs to the top ten. The table lists this clonotype with a few counts. Its antigen is as yet unknown. Another study also made use of these data, one on T cells of mothers and their children. In that study: Over 8 million reads per mother and approximately 3.2 million per child were obtained. When mothers and children were related, their normalized repertoire overlap, which was always slightly higher, did not differ significantly from that of unrelated pairs.

This sequence joins TRBV30 and TRBJ2-2; 8 nucleotides match TRBD1. This sequence originates from a boy under 18 in good health. The sample taken for sequencing was blood. The CDR3 coding sequence is TGTGCCTGGAGACAGGGGGGCCTATTCACCGGGGAGCTGTTTTTT. It translates to CAWRQGGLFTGELFF.